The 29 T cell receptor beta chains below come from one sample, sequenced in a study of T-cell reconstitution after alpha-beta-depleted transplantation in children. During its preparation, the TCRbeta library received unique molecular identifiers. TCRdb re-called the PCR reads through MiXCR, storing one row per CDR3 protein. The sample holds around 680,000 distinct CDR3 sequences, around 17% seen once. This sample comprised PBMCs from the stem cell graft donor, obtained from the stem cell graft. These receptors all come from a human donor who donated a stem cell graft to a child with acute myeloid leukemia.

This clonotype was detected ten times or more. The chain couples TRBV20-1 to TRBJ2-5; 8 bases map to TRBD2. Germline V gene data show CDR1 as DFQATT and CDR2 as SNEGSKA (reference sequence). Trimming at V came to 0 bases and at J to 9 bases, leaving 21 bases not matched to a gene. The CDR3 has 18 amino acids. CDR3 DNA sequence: TGCAGTGCTAGAGATCCACCCCGGACGGGGGGGAGATTGATCTCCCAGTACTTC. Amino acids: CSARDPPRTGGRLISQYF.

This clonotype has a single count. This CDR3 is CATSDHDRGDSYNEQFF. The CDR3 DNA reads TGTGCCACCAGTGATCATGACAGGGGGGACTCCTACAATGAGCAGTTCTTC. This chain links TRBV24-1 with TRBJ2-1, with TRBD1 identical over 9 bases. In germline, CDR1 is KGHDR, CDR2 SFDVKD. The length of the CDR3 is 17 residues. V shed 3 bases and J 0 bases; nucleotides not matched to a gene: 5.

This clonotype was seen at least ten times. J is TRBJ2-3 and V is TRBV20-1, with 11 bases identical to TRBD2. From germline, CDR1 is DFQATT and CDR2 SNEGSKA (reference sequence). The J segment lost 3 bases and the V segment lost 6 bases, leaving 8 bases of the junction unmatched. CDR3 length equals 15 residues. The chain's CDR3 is CSADTLAGGTDTQYF. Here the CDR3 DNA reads TGCAGTGCAGACACCCTAGCGGGGGGAACAGATACGCAGTATTTT.

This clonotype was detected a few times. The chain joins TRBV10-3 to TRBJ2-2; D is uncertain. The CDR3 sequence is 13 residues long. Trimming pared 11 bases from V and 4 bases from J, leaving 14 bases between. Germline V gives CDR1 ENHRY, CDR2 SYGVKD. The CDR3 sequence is CAVSESGTGELFF. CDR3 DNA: TGTGCCGTATCAGAGTCGGGCACCGGGGAGCTGTTTTTT.

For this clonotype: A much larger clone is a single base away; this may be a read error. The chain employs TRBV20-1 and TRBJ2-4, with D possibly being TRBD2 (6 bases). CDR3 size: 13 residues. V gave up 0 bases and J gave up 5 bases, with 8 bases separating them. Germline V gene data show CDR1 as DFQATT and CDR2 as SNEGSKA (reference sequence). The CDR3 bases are TGCAGTGCTAGAGATAGGGAGGAAAACATTCAGTACTTC. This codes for CSARDREENIQYF.

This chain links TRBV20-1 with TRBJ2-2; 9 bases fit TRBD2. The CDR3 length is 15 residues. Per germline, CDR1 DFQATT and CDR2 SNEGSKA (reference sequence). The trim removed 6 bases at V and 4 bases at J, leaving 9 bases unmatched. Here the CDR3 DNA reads TGCAGTGCCCGCGGAGCGGGGGGACGCACCGGGGAGCTGTTTTTT. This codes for CSARGAGGRTGELFF.

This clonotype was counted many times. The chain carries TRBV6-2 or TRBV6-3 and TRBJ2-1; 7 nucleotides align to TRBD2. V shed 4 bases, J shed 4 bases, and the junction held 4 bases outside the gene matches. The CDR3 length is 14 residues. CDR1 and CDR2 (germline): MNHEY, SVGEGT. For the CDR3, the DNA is TGTGCCAGCAGTTGGGGGGGGACTTACAATGAGCAGTTCTTC. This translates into CASSWGGTYNEQFF.

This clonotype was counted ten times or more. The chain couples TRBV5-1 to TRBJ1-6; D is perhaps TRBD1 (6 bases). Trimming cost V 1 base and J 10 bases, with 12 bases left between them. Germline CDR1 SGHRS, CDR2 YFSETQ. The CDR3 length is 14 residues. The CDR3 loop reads CASSLTGNRSPLHF. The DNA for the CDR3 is TGCGCCAGCAGCTTGACAGGGAATCGATCACCCCTCCACTTT.

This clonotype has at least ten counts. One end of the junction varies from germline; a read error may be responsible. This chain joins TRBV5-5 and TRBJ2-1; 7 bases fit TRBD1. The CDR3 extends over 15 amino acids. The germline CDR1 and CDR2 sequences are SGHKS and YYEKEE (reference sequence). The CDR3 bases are TGCGCCAGCAGCCTCGGGACAGCGTCCTACAATGAGCAGTTCTTC. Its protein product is CASSLGTASYNEQFF.

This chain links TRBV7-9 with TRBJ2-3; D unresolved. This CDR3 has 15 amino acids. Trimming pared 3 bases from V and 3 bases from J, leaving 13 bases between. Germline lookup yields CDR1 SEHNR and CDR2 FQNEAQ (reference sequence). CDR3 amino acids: CASSFRRVGTDTQYF. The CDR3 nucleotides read TGTGCCAGCAGCTTTCGTAGGGTGGGGACAGATACGCAGTATTTT.

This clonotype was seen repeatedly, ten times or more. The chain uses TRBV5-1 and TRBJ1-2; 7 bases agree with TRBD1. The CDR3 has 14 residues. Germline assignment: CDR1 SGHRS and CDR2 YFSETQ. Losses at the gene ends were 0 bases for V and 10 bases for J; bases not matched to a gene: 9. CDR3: CASSLGQGRMPYTF. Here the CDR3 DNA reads TGCGCCAGCAGCTTGGGACAGGGAAGGATGCCCTACACCTTC.

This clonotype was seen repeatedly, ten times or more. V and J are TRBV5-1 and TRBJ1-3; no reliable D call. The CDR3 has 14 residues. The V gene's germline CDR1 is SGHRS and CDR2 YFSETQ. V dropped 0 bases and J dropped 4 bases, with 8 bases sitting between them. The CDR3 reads CASSLEGTGNTIYF. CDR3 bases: TGCGCCAGCAGCTTGGAAGGTACCGGAAACACCATATATTTT. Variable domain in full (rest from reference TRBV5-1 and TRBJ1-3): KAGVTQTPRYLIKTRGQQVTLSCSPISGHRSVSWYQQTPGQGLQFLFEYFSETQRNKGNFPGRFSGRQFSNSRSEMNVSTLELGDSALYLCASSLEGTGNTIYFGEGSWLTVV.

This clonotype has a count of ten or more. CDR3: CASRLGGRVDTIYF. The CDR3 nucleotides read TGTGCCAGCCGGCTCGGGGGCCGAGTCGACACCATATATTTT. The V call is TRBV7-2, the J call TRBJ1-3, with a tentative D call TRBD1 (6 bases). V was pared by 8 bases and J by 8 bases, with 19 bases between. The CDR3 loop spans 14 amino acids. CDR1 is SGHTA and CDR2 is FQGNSA in the germline V gene.

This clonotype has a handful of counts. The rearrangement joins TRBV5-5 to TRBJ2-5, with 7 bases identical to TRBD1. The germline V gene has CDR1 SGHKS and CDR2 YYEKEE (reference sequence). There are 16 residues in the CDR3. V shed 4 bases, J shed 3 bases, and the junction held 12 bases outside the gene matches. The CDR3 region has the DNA TGTGCCAGCAGCAGCCCCGGGACAGACCTTAAAGAGACCCAGTACTTC. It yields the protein CASSSPGTDLKETQYF.

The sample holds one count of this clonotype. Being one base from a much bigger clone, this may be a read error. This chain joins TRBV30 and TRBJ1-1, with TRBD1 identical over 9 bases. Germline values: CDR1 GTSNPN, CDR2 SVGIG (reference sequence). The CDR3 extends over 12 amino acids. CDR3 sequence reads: CDRRDRAIEAFF. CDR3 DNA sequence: TGTGACCGACGGGACAGGGCTATTGAAGCTTTCTTT.

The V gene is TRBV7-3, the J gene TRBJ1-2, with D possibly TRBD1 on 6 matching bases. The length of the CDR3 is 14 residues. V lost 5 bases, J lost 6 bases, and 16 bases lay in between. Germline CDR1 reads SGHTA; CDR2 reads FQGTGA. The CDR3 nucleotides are TGTGCCAGCAGCCCGGGGGGCAGGGGTAATGGCTACACCTTC. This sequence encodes CASSPGGRGNGYTF. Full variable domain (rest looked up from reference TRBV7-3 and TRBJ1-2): GAGVSQTPSNKVTEKGKYVELRCDPISGHTALYWYRQSLGQGPEFLIYFQGTGAADDSGLPNDRFFAVRPEGSVSTLKIQRTERGDSAVYLCASSPGGRGNGYTFGSGTRLTVV.

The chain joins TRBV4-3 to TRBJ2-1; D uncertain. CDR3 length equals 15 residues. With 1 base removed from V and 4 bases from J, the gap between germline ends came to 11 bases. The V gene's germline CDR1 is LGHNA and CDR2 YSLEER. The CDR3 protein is CASSQAWARYNEQFF. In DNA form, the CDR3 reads TGCGCCAGCAGCCAAGCGTGGGCCCGGTACAATGAGCAGTTCTTC.

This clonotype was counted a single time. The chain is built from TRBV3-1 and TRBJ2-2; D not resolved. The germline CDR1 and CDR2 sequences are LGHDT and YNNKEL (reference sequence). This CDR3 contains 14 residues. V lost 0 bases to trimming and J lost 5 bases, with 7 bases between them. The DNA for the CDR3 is TGTGCCAGCAGCCAAGACGGTACGACCGGGGAGCTGTTTTTT. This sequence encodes CASSQDGTTGELFF.

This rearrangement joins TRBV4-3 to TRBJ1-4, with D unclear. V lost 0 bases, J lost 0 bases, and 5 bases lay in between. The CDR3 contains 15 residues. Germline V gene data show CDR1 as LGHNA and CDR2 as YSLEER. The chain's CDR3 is CASSQDRTTNEKLFF. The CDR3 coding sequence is TGCGCCAGCAGCCAAGATAGGACAACTAATGAAAAACTGTTTTTT.

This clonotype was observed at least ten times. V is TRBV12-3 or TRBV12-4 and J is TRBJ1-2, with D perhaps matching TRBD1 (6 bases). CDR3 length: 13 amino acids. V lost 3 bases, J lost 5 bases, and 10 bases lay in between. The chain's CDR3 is CASSFIRGYGYTF. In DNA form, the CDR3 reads TGTGCCAGCAGTTTCATTAGGGGGTATGGCTACACCTTC.

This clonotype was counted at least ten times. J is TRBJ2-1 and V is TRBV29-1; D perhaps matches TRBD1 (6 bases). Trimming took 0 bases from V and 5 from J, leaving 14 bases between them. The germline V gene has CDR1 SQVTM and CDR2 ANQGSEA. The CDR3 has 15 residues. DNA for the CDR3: TGCAGCGTTGAAGATCTTGGACAGATACACAATGAGCAGTTCTTC. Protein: CSVEDLGQIHNEQFF.

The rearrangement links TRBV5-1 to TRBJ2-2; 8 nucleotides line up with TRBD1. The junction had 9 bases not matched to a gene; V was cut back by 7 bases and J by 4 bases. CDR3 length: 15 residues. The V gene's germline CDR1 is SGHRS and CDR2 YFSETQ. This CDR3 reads CASVPGTGATGELFF. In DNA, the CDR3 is TGCGCCAGCGTCCCCGGGACAGGAGCCACCGGGGAGCTGTTTTTT.

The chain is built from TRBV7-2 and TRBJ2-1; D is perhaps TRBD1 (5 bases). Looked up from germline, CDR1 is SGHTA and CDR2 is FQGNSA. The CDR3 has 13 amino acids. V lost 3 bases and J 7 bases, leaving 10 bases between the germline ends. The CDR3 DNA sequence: TGTGCCAGCAGCTTTGGGGCTAAAAATGAGCAGTTCTTC. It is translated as CASSFGAKNEQFF.

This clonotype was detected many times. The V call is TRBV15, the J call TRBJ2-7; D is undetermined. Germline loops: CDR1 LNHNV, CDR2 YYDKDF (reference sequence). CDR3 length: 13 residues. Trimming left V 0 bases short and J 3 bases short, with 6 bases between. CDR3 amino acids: CATSRDLRYEQYF. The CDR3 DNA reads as TGTGCCACCAGCAGAGATTTGCGCTACGAGCAGTACTTC.

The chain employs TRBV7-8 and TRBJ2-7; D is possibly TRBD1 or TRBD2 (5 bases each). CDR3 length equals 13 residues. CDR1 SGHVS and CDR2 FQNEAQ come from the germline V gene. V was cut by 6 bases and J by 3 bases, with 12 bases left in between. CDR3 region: CASSGDRSYEQYF. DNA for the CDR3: TGTGCCAGCAGTGGGGACCGGAGCTACGAGCAGTACTTC. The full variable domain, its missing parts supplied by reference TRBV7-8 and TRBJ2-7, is GAGVSQSPRYKVAKRGQDVALRCDPISGHVSLFWYQQALGQGPEFLTYFQNEAQLDKSGLPSDRFFAERPEGSVSTLKIQRTQQEDSAVYLCASSGDRSYEQYFGPGTRLTVT.

CDR3 bases: TGTGCCACCAGTGATTCCCTGGGGAGCACAGATACGCAGTATTTT. The encoded protein is CATSDSLGSTDTQYF. The rearrangement uses TRBV24-1 and TRBJ2-3; D gene unclear. V was cut by 2 bases and J by 0 bases, with 8 bases left in between. The length of the CDR3 is 15 residues. Germline CDR1 and CDR2: KGHDR and SFDVKD.

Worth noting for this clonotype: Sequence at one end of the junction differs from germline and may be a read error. This CDR3 is CSAPLGAASSYNEQIF. As DNA, the CDR3 is TGCAGTGCACCTCTGGGGGCGGCCAGCTCCTACAATGAGCAGATCTTC. The chain recombines TRBV20-1 with TRBJ2-1; perhaps TRBD1 as D (6 bases). This CDR3 region has 16 residues. CDR1 is DFQATT and CDR2 is SNEGSKA in the germline V gene (reference sequence).

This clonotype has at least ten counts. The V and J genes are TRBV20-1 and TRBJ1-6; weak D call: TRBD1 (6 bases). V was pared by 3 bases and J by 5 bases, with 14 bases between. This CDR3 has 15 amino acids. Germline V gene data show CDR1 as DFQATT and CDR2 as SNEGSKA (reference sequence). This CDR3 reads CSARKGGSNNSPLHF. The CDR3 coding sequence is TGCAGTGCTAGGAAGGGGGGCTCAAATAATTCACCCCTCCACTTT.

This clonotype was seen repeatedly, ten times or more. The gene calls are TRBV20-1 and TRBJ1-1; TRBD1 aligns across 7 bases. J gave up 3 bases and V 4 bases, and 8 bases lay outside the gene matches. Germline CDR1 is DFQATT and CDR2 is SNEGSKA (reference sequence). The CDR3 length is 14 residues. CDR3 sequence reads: CSAKSPGGYTEAFF. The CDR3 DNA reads TGCAGTGCTAAGTCGCCAGGGGGATACACTGAAGCTTTCTTT.